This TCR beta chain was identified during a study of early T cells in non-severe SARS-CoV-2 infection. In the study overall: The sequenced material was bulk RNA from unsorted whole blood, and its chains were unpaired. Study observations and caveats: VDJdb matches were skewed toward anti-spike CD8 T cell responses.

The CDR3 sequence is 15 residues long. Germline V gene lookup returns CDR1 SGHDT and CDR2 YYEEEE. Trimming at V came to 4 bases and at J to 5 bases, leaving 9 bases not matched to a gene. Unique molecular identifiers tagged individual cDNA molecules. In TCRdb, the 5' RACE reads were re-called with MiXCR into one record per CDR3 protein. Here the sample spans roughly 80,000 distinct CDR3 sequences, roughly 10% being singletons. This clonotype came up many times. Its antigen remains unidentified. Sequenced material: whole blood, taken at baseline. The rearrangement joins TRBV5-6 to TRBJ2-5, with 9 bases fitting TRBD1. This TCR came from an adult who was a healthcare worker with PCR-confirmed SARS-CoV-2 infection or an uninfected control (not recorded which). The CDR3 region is CASSLKGQGGETQYF. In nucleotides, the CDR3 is TGTGCCAGCAGCCTGAAGGGACAGGGAGGGGAGACCCAGTACTTC.